What follows describes a single T cell receptor beta chain. Assay: immunoSEQ multiplex PCR; the TCRdb copy retains only in-frame clones and omits some. This sample carries about 80,000 clones, roughly nine tenths of them seen once, and the ten largest clones take about 0.39%. The ends lost 2 bases at V and 6 bases at J; junction bases unmatched: 6. The CDR3 has 14 amino acids. Germline lookup yields CDR1 GTSNPN and CDR2 SVGIG (reference sequence). This entry comes from a study of technical replicates of blood from several donors. The sample comprised T cells isolated from PBMCs. The rearrangement links TRBV30 to TRBJ1-5, with 8 bases lining up with TRBD1. The receptor was isolated from a human donor in good health. This chain's CDR3 is CAWSLTGGGQPQHF. The CDR3 bases are TGTGCCTGGAGTTTAACAGGGGGAGGTCAGCCCCAGCATTTT.